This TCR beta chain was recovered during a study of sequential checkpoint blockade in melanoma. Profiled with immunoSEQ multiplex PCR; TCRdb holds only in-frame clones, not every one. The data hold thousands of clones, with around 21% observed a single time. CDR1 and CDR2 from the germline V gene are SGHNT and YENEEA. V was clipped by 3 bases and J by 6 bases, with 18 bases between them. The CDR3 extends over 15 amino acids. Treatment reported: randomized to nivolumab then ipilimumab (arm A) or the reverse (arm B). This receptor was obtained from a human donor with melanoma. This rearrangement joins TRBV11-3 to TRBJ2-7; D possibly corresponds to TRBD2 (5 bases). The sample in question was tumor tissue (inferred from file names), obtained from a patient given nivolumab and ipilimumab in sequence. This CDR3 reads CASSLSSGESREQYF. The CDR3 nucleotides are TGTGCCAGCAGCTTGTCTTCCGGGGAGTCACGCGAGCAGTACTTC.